Following are 22 T cell receptor beta chains from one sample sequenced in a study of T cells in localized non-small cell lung cancer. Using immunoSEQ multiplex PCR, the repertoire was profiled, and TCRdb retains in-frame clones only, with some absent. The data hold 75,000 to 80,000 clones, with around 80% observed a single time. Specimen: peripheral blood, collected before any cancer treatment. Every receptor here comes from a female donor aged 60 or older with stage I lung adenocarcinoma.

This clone was counted a few times. The rearrangement links TRBV4-1 to TRBJ1-2; D is unclear. This CDR3 has 11 amino acids. Germline assignment: CDR1 MGHRA and CDR2 YSYEKL. V shed 1 base and J shed 10 bases, with 7 bases lying between them. The CDR3 spells CASSQGWDYTF. DNA for the CDR3: TGCGCCAGCAGCCAAGGGTGGGACTACACCTTC.

The chain employs TRBV28 and TRBJ2-7; no clear D. In germline, CDR1 is MDHEN, CDR2 SYDVKM. The CDR3 runs to 13 residues. V was cut by 3 bases and J by 0 bases, with 6 bases left in between. The CDR3 here is CASSLTPSYEQYF. CDR3 DNA sequence: TGTGCCAGCAGTTTGACACCCTCCTACGAGCAGTACTTC.

V is TRBV29-1 and J is TRBJ1-3; unclear D gene. Deletions cut 6 bases from V and 0 bases from J, with 9 bases between. The CDR3 totals 13 residues. Germline V CDR1 and CDR2: SQVTM, ANQGSEA. In DNA form, the CDR3 reads TGCAGCGTACCAGAGGGCTCTGGAAACACCATATATTTT. The encoded protein is CSVPEGSGNTIYF.

This chain uses TRBV7-6 with TRBJ1-1; D uncertain. V lost 2 bases to trimming and J lost 4 bases, with 14 bases between them. This CDR3 has 15 amino acids. Germline V lookup: CDR1 SGHVS, CDR2 FNYEAQ. CDR3 coding DNA: TGTGCCAGCAGCTTAATATCCATGGGTGTCACTGAAGCTTTCTTT. It yields the protein CASSLISMGVTEAFF. Variable domain in full (rest from reference TRBV7-6 and TRBJ1-1): GAGVSQSPRYKVTKRGQDVALRCDPISGHVSLYWYRQALGQGPEFLTYFNYEAQQDKSGLPNDRFSAERPEGSISTLTIQRTEQRDSAMYRCASSLISMGVTEAFFGQGTRLTVV.

This clone was observed a single time. The chain joins TRBV4-3 to TRBJ1-1; 7 nucleotides agree with TRBD1. V lost 0 bases to trimming and J lost 4 bases; unmatched junction nucleotides: 5. Per germline, CDR1 LGHNA and CDR2 YSLEER. The CDR3 has 15 residues. The CDR3 region is CASSQDARGFTEAFF. The CDR3 DNA reads TGCGCCAGCAGCCAAGATGCCAGGGGGTTCACTGAAGCTTTCTTT.

The chain uses TRBV27 and TRBJ1-1; 8 bases are shared with TRBD1. V was pared by 5 bases and J by 6 bases, with 11 bases of the junction left unmatched. The CDR3 covers 15 residues. Germline CDR1 reads MNHEY; CDR2 reads SMNVEV (reference sequence). The CDR3 here is CASSTSGGAHPEAFF. Written as DNA, the CDR3 is TGTGCCAGCAGTACCTCAGGGGGCGCCCATCCTGAAGCTTTCTTT.

CDR3 loop: CASSQGLGTDTQYF. Here the CDR3 DNA reads TGTGCCAGCAGTCAGGGGCTCGGAACAGATACGCAGTATTTT. The rearrangement links TRBV6-5 to TRBJ2-3, with D possibly being TRBD1 (6 bases). CDR1 is MNHEY, CDR2 SVGAGI, per germline. Between the trimmed V and J ends, which lost 5 bases and 3 bases, there was a span of 12 bases. This CDR3 is 14 amino acids long.

This CDR3 is CASSTAFVIHQPQHF. The DNA for the CDR3 is TGTGCCAGTAGTACCGCCTTCGTGATCCATCAGCCCCAGCATTTT. This rearrangement joins TRBV19 to TRBJ1-5; D not resolved. Trimming shortened V by 4 bases and J by 5 bases, and 15 bases separated the two germline ends. CDR1 LNHDA and CDR2 SQIVND come from the germline V gene (reference sequence). This CDR3 region has 15 residues.

The chain recombines TRBV2 with TRBJ2-6; D unclear. The CDR3 is made up of 14 amino acids. The V end was cut by 10 bases, the J end by 0 bases, with 10 bases between. The germline V gene encodes CDR1 SNHLY and CDR2 FYNNEI. The CDR3 region has the DNA TGTGCCATCCTAGAGAGCTCTGGGGCCAACGTCCTGACTTTC. This encodes CAILESSGANVLTF. Full variable domain (remainder filled in from reference TRBV2 and TRBJ2-6): EPEVTQTPSHQVTQMGQEVILRCVPISNHLYFYWYRQILGQKVEFLVSFYNNEISEKSEIFDDQFSVERPDGSNFTLKIRSTKLEDSAMYFCAILESSGANVLTFGAGSRLTVL.

CDR3 sequence: CASSRLTGLYGYTF. In DNA form, the CDR3 reads TGCGCCAGCAGTCGCCTCACAGGGCTCTATGGCTACACCTTC. The chain has TRBV23-1 and TRBJ1-2; D is perhaps TRBD1 (6 bases). TRBV23-1 is labeled an ORF, and its function is uncertain. The length of the CDR3 is 14 residues. Trimming took off 4 bases at V and 4 bases at J, with 13 bases between the two ends.

This chain uses TRBV29-1 with TRBJ2-5, with D perhaps given as TRBD1 or TRBD2 (5 bases each). Germline CDR1 is SQVTM and CDR2 is ANQGSEA. V was clipped by 0 bases and J by 6 bases, with 20 bases between them. The CDR3 is 16 amino acids. The CDR3 DNA follows: TGCAGCGTTGAAGATCCTGGGACGCCGGTTAGGAAGACCCAGTACTTC. The encoded protein is CSVEDPGTPVRKTQYF.

The chain has TRBV28 and TRBJ2-7; D unresolved. V was shortened by 3 bases and J by 5 bases, with 5 bases between the two germline ends. This CDR3 is 11 amino acids long. CDR1 is MDHEN and CDR2 is SYDVKM in the germline V gene. The CDR3 sequence is CASSLSDEQYF. The CDR3 coding sequence is TGTGCCAGCAGTTTGTCGGACGAGCAGTACTTC.

A few counts support this clone. The rearrangement uses TRBV6-1 and TRBJ2-7, with D perhaps matching TRBD1 (6 bases). V was clipped by 3 bases and J by 4 bases, with 13 bases between them. This CDR3 is built from 14 residues. Germline V gives CDR1 MNHNS, CDR2 SASEGT. CDR3 nucleotide sequence: TGTGCCAGCAGTGAGGGGACACCCGATTACGAGCAGTACTTC. It is translated as CASSEGTPDYEQYF.

The chain employs TRBV5-6 and TRBJ1-1, with a tentative D call TRBD1 (6 bases). CDR1 and CDR2 from the germline V gene are SGHDT and YYEEEE. Trimming removed 4 bases at V and 0 bases at J, with 13 bases between. The CDR3 length is 15 residues. In DNA form, the CDR3 reads TGTGCCAGCAGCCTGGCGGGACATATGAACACTGAAGCTTTCTTT. Its protein product is CASSLAGHMNTEAFF. The full variable domain, rest sourced from reference TRBV5-6 and TRBJ1-1, is DAGVTQSPTHLIKTRGQQVTLRCSPKSGHDTVSWYQQALGQGPQFIFQYYEEEERQRGNFPDRFSGHQFPNYSSELNVNALLLGDSALYLCASSLAGHMNTEAFFGQGTRLTVV.

The DNA for the CDR3 is TGTGCCAGCAGCTTAGCGGAGGGGATAGGGGAAGCTTTCTTT. It is translated as CASSLAEGIGEAFF. The chain uses TRBV7-2 and TRBJ1-1, with a weak D call TRBD1 (5 bases). V gave up 0 bases and J gave up 8 bases, with 13 bases separating them. CDR3 length: 14 amino acids. The germline CDR1 and CDR2 sequences are SGHTA and FQGNSA.

The chain has TRBV19 and TRBJ2-5; TRBD1 matches 7 bases. The CDR3 contains 20 residues. Per germline, CDR1 LNHDA and CDR2 SQIVND (reference sequence). V lost 6 bases to trimming and J lost 0 bases; unmatched junction nucleotides: 22. CDR3 nucleotides: TGTGCCAGTAGCATGATTCCAGGGGGTCCCTTTCCTACGTACCAAGAGACCCAGTACTTC. This translates into CASSMIPGGPFPTYQETQYF.

This clone was picked up a small number of times. At one boundary the junction diverges from the germline segment, which might be a read error. The J gene is TRBJ2-7, the V gene TRBV2; D is ambiguous. The CDR3 contains 11 residues. CDR1 and CDR2 from the germline V gene are SNHLY and FYNNEI. The CDR3, as DNA: TGTGCCAGCAGTGAGACTCTGGCAGAGAAATTC. This encodes CASSETLAEKF.

The chain carries TRBV7-7 and TRBJ2-2, with TRBD1 matching 8 bases. J gave up 2 bases and V 5 bases, and 4 bases lay outside the gene matches. This CDR3 is built from 15 residues. Germline CDR1 reads SSHAT; CDR2 reads FNYEAQ (reference sequence). DNA of the CDR3: TGTGCCAGCAGCCGGACAGGGTCAAACACCGGGGAGCTGTTTTTT. Residues: CASSRTGSNTGELFF.

This clone was detected only once. This chain joins TRBV7-6 and TRBJ1-5; D unclear. This CDR3 contains 15 residues. V was clipped by 1 base and J by 3 bases, with 10 bases between them. Germline V CDR1 and CDR2: SGHVS, FNYEAQ. Here the CDR3 DNA reads TGTGCCAGCAGCTTAGGAGGAGGTTTCAATCAGCCCCAGCATTTT. It encodes CASSLGGGFNQPQHF.

This sequence joins TRBV5-4 and TRBJ1-3; 7 bases fit TRBD1. The V segment lost 3 bases and the J segment 3 bases; nucleotides outside the gene matches: 3. The CDR3 is made up of 14 amino acids. Germline assignment: CDR1 SGHNT and CDR2 YYREEE (reference sequence). The CDR3 loop reads CASSSDRVGNTIYF. The CDR3 DNA sequence: TGTGCCAGCAGCTCCGACAGGGTTGGAAACACCATATATTTT.

The chain employs TRBV4-1 and TRBJ2-3; D is unclear. Per germline, CDR1 MGHRA and CDR2 YSYEKL. The CDR3 totals 13 residues. Deletions cut 4 bases from V and 4 bases from J, with 9 bases between. The CDR3 bases are TGCGCCAGCAGCCGGTTCAGTGCAGATACGCAGTATTTT. It encodes CASSRFSADTQYF.

This clone was picked up one time. The V and J genes are TRBV29-1 and TRBJ1-3; 8 nucleotides line up with TRBD1. The CDR3 length is 13 residues. Germline values: CDR1 SQVTM, CDR2 ANQGSEA. V trimming: 7 bases; J trimming: 2 bases; junction bases outside the gene matches: 4. CDR3 in amino acids: CSALDRAGNTIYF. DNA of the CDR3: TGCAGCGCCCTGGACAGGGCTGGAAACACCATATATTTT.